The rows below give T cell receptor beta chains drawn from one sample of a study of neurological immune-mediated disorders. From the 5' RACE reads, TCRdb called clonotypes with MiXCR, one entry per CDR3 protein. Of 26,000 or so distinct CDR3 sequences in the sample, more than 10% were seen once. Input material: PBMCs. Source of these receptors: a man in his 60s in good health. CDR3s include the opening cysteine and the closing phenylalanine or tryptophan. D genes are given only for firm matches. Clone sizes are given selectively: once, few, many, or a class where the clone is expanded.

v_gene: TRBV2
d_gene: -
j_gene: TRBJ2-2
abundance: many
CDR3aa: CASSWTTGELFF
CDR3nt: TGTGCCAGCTCTTGGACGACCGGGGAGCTGTTTTTT

v_gene: TRBV20-1
d_gene: TRBD2
j_gene: TRBJ2-1
abundance: many
CDR3aa: CSAPGTSGSYEQFF
CDR3nt: TGCAGTGCTCCAGGGACTAGCGGGAGTTATGAGCAGTTCTTC

v_gene: TRBV5-1
d_gene: -
j_gene: TRBJ2-6
abundance: medium-sized
CDR3aa: CASAKTPSGANVLTF
CDR3nt: TGCGCCAGCGCCAAGACACCCTCTGGGGCCAACGTCCTGACTTTC

v_gene: TRBV5-1
d_gene: -
j_gene: TRBJ1-6
abundance: many
CDR3aa: CASSYENSPLHF
CDR3nt: TGCGCCAGCAGCTACGAGAATTCACCCCTCCACTTT

v_gene: TRBV7-9
d_gene: TRBD1
j_gene: TRBJ1-1
abundance: many
CDR3aa: CASSLEDREAFF
CDR3nt: TGTGCCAGCAGCTTAGAGGACAGGGAAGCTTTCTTT

v_gene: TRBV6-2/TRBV6-3
d_gene: TRBD1
j_gene: TRBJ1-1
abundance: many
CDR3aa: CASTFGQGGTEAFF
CDR3nt: TGTGCCAGCACATTTGGTCAGGGGGGGACTGAAGCTTTCTTT

v_gene: TRBV6-5
d_gene: TRBD1
j_gene: TRBJ2-5
abundance: many
CDR3aa: CASRKQGVETQYF
CDR3nt: TGTGCCAGCAGAAAGCAGGGGGTAGAGACCCAGTACTTC

v_gene: TRBV12-3/TRBV12-4
d_gene: -
j_gene: TRBJ2-3
abundance: many
CDR3aa: CASSPPGDIQYF
CDR3nt: TGTGCCAGCAGCCCTCCCGGCGATATACAGTATTTT

v_gene: TRBV5-1
d_gene: -
j_gene: TRBJ2-6
abundance: many
CDR3aa: CASSLNTGLGANVLTF
CDR3nt: TGCGCCAGCAGCTTGAACACAGGGTTGGGGGCCAACGTCCTGACTTTC

v_gene: TRBV10-3
d_gene: -
j_gene: TRBJ1-1
abundance: many
CDR3aa: CAISESLKTARGTEAFF
CDR3nt: TGTGCCATCAGTGAGTCGTTAAAGACAGCGAGAGGGACTGAAGCTTTCTTT

v_gene: TRBV20-1
d_gene: -
j_gene: TRBJ1-1
abundance: many
CDR3aa: CSLRTSMNTEAFF
CDR3nt: TGCAGTTTGAGGACATCCATGAACACTGAAGCTTTCTTT

v_gene: TRBV5-1
d_gene: -
j_gene: TRBJ2-2
abundance: few
CDR3aa: CASSLDSPVNTGELFF
CDR3nt: TGCGCCAGCAGCTTGGACAGCCCGGTGAACACCGGGGAGCTGTTTTTT

v_gene: TRBV5-1
d_gene: TRBD2
j_gene: TRBJ2-5
abundance: many
CDR3aa: CASSLGLAGLQETQYF
CDR3nt: TGCGCCAGCAGCTTGGGACTAGCGGGGCTCCAAGAGACCCAGTACTTC

v_gene: TRBV7-2
d_gene: TRBD2
j_gene: TRBJ2-7
abundance: many
CDR3aa: CASSLGVLAGDEQYF
CDR3nt: TGTGCCAGCAGCTTAGGTGTACTAGCGGGAGACGAGCAGTACTTC

v_gene: TRBV3-1
d_gene: -
j_gene: TRBJ1-6
abundance: many
CDR3aa: CASNWGVTSPPHF
CDR3nt: TGTGCCAGCAACTGGGGGGTTACTTCACCCCCCCACTTT

v_gene: TRBV27
d_gene: -
j_gene: TRBJ2-5
abundance: many
CDR3aa: CASSSYKTQYF
CDR3nt: TGTGCCAGCAGTTCCTATAAGACCCAGTACTTC

v_gene: TRBV12-3/TRBV12-4
d_gene: TRBD1
j_gene: TRBJ2-5
abundance: -
CDR3aa: CASSRDLGRQGAGETQYF
CDR3nt: TGTGCCAGCAGCCGCGACCTAGGTAGACAGGGGGCCGGAGAGACCCAGTACTTC

v_gene: TRBV5-1
d_gene: TRBD1
j_gene: TRBJ2-5
abundance: many
CDR3aa: CASSLARGLGQETQYF
CDR3nt: TGCGCCAGCAGCTTGGCCAGGGGGCTAGGCCAAGAGACCCAGTACTTC

v_gene: TRBV29-1
d_gene: -
j_gene: TRBJ2-5
abundance: many
CDR3aa: CSGKGPDVAQYF
CDR3nt: TGCAGCGGGAAGGGACCCGATGTCGCCCAGTACTTC

v_gene: TRBV7-8
d_gene: TRBD1
j_gene: TRBJ1-5
abundance: many
CDR3aa: CASSPGGYQPQHF
CDR3nt: TGTGCCAGCAGCCCAGGGGGCTATCAGCCCCAGCATTTT

v_gene: TRBV6-5
d_gene: -
j_gene: TRBJ2-4
abundance: many
CDR3aa: CASTTAGAKNIQYF
CDR3nt: TGTGCCAGCACCACAGCGGGAGCCAAAAACATTCAGTACTTC

v_gene: TRBV4-1
d_gene: -
j_gene: TRBJ2-1
abundance: many
CDR3aa: CASSQGGTGYNEQFF
CDR3nt: TGCGCCAGCAGCCAAGGAGGGACCGGCTACAATGAGCAGTTCTTC

v_gene: TRBV7-9
d_gene: -
j_gene: TRBJ2-7
abundance: -
CDR3aa: CASNSPRDIYYEQYF
CDR3nt: TGTGCCAGCAACTCCCCTAGGGACATCTACTACGAGCAGTACTTC

v_gene: TRBV5-5
d_gene: TRBD1
j_gene: TRBJ2-1
abundance: many
CDR3aa: CASSPQGTAVYNEQFF
CDR3nt: TGTGCCAGCAGCCCTCAAGGGACAGCAGTATACAATGAGCAGTTCTTC

v_gene: TRBV5-1
d_gene: -
j_gene: TRBJ1-1
abundance: many
CDR3aa: CASSLDPWFVINTEAFF
CDR3nt: TGCGCCAGCAGCTTGGACCCCTGGTTCGTCATTAACACTGAAGCTTTCTTT

v_gene: TRBV5-6
d_gene: -
j_gene: TRBJ2-1
abundance: few
CDR3aa: CASSYSHNEQFF
CDR3nt: TGTGCCAGCAGCTACAGCCACAATGAGCAGTTCTTC

v_gene: TRBV6-2/TRBV6-3
d_gene: -
j_gene: TRBJ2-7
abundance: many
CDR3aa: CASSARYDTLSTYEQYF
CDR3nt: TGTGCCAGCAGCGCGAGATACGACACGCTGTCGACCTACGAGCAGTACTTC

v_gene: TRBV5-1
d_gene: -
j_gene: TRBJ1-2
abundance: many
CDR3aa: CASSLAVSALYGYTF
CDR3nt: TGCGCCAGCAGCTTGGCCGTCTCGGCCCTCTATGGCTACACCTTC

v_gene: TRBV5-1
d_gene: TRBD2
j_gene: TRBJ2-3
abundance: many
CDR3aa: CASSFPGGTDTQYF
CDR3nt: TGCGCCAGCAGCTTTCCGGGGGGGACAGATACGCAGTATTTT

v_gene: TRBV7-2
d_gene: -
j_gene: TRBJ2-1
abundance: many
CDR3aa: CASSFFDEQFF
CDR3nt: TGTGCCAGCAGCTTTTTCGATGAGCAGTTCTTC

v_gene: TRBV6-5
d_gene: TRBD1
j_gene: TRBJ1-2
abundance: many
CDR3aa: CASRGQGRGGYTF
CDR3nt: TGTGCCAGCAGGGGACAGGGGCGAGGGGGCTACACCTTC

v_gene: TRBV10-3
d_gene: -
j_gene: TRBJ1-1
abundance: many
CDR3aa: CAISESNLRKNTEAFF
CDR3nt: TGTGCCATCAGTGAGTCGAATCTCCGGAAGAACACTGAAGCTTTCTTT

v_gene: TRBV29-1
d_gene: -
j_gene: TRBJ2-7
abundance: many
CDR3aa: CSVEDGVRGSFSYEQYF
CDR3nt: TGCAGCGTTGAAGATGGGGTCAGGGGCTCGTTCTCCTACGAGCAGTACTTC

v_gene: TRBV5-5
d_gene: TRBD1
j_gene: TRBJ1-1
abundance: many
CDR3aa: CASSLGQGEAEAFF
CDR3nt: TGTGCCAGCAGCTTGGGACAGGGGGAAGCTGAAGCTTTCTTT

v_gene: TRBV20-1
d_gene: TRBD2
j_gene: TRBJ2-5
abundance: many
CDR3aa: CSAPNQRESLETQYF
CDR3nt: TGCAGTGCTCCGAACCAGCGGGAGTCGTTAGAGACCCAGTACTTC

v_gene: TRBV12-3/TRBV12-4
d_gene: -
j_gene: TRBJ1-1
abundance: many
CDR3aa: CASSFRNTPEAFF
CDR3nt: TGTGCCAGCAGTTTCAGGAACACCCCTGAAGCTTTCTTT

v_gene: TRBV7-2
d_gene: TRBD2
j_gene: TRBJ2-1
abundance: once
CDR3aa: CASSCTSGAVNEQFF
CDR3nt: TGTGCCAGCAGCTGTACTAGCGGGGCTGTGAATGAGCAGTTCTTC

v_gene: TRBV29-1
d_gene: TRBD2
j_gene: TRBJ2-3
abundance: -
CDR3aa: CSVLLVGGGTDTQYF
CDR3nt: TGCAGCGTTCTCCTCGTGGGCGGGGGGACAGATACGCAGTATTTT